Detailed here is one T cell receptor beta chain. Its antigen is not known. This sample stems from a study of cytomegalovirus exposure and HLA in healthy donors. Broader study findings: Presence/absence analysis assumed near-uniform sequencing depth across donors.

The PCR contained 60 Vbeta and 13 Jbeta primers. Sequencing was performed with immunoSEQ multiplex PCR; in TCRdb, only in-frame clones are kept and a portion is missing. The sample data list about 110,000 clones. The CDR3 consists of 14 residues. CDR1 SQVTM and CDR2 ANQGSEA come from the germline V gene. Losses at the gene ends were 4 bases for V and 3 bases for J; bases not matched to a gene: 6. The sequencing input was PBMCs. The source is a man in his late teens or twenties in good health and CMV-seronegative. The chain employs TRBV29-1 and TRBJ2-1; 7 bases are shared with TRBD2. Written as DNA, the CDR3 is TGCAGCGTTGCTGCGGGAGCCGACTACAATGAGCAGTTCTTC. This gives the protein CSVAAGADYNEQFF.